The clone carrying this TCR beta chain occurred once. Its antigen is unknown. The table came from immunoSEQ multiplex PCR; TCRdb's copy has only in-frame clones and leaves some out. Of tens of thousands of clones detected, approximately 86% appear once; the ten largest clones hold around 17%. These data belong to a study of T cells in localized non-small cell lung cancer. Study-level findings and limits: A median of about 54 of the top 100 tumor clones appeared in adjacent lung, which was paired and uninvolved.

Germline CDR1 reads SGHRS; CDR2 reads YFSETQ. The CDR3 covers 16 residues. Trimming cost V 4 bases and J 1 base, with 17 bases left between them. This chain links TRBV5-1 with TRBJ1-1; perhaps TRBD1 as D (5 bases). The receptor was derived from a female donor with stage II lung adenocarcinoma. The sample consisted of PBMCs, taken before any cancer treatment. The DNA of the CDR3 is TGCGCCAGCAGCGCCAACGACCGGGACGGGAACACTGAAGCTTTCTTT. Translation gives CASSANDRDGNTEAFF.